The TCR beta chain described here comes from a study of STAT5B mutations in CD4+ large granular lymphocyte leukemia. Points from the study as a whole: Patient CD4-sorted repertoires looked more clonal than healthy CD4+ repertoires, even without putative leukemic clones. Compared with healthy controls (2/35), patient top clones favored TRBV06 (8/27).

As regards this clone: What it binds is not known.

Sequencing used immunoSEQ multiplex PCR; TCRdb keeps in-frame clones, though not all of them. The data hold tens of thousands of clones, with approximately 84% observed a single time. The CDR3 extends over 13 amino acids. The V gene's germline CDR1 is GTSNPN and CDR2 SVGIG (reference sequence). Trimming took off 4 bases at V and 2 bases at J, with 12 bases between the two ends. The sample was CD4+ T cells from blood buffy coats. This chain uses TRBV30 with TRBJ2-7; no clear D. The clonotype was recovered from a human donor in good health. CDR3 amino acids: CAWNMQATYEQYF. CDR3 DNA sequence: TGTGCCTGGAACATGCAGGCGACCTACGAGCAGTACTTC.